This T cell receptor beta chain was sequenced in a study of OX40 agonist ivuxolimab in advanced cancers. Study background: An agonistic human IgG2 monoclonal antibody against OX40 (CD134) was given. Patients received ivuxolimab, an intravenous treatment, every 2 weeks at 0.01 to 10 mg/kg. Overall study results and limits: By week 6 at 0.1 to 3.0 mg/kg, blood CD4+ and CD8+ T cells had expanded clonally. The mean number of expanded clones was higher in CD8+ T cells than in CD4+.

V lost 0 bases, J lost 2 bases, and 7 bases lay in between. The CDR3 loop spans 14 amino acids. CDR1 and CDR2 (germline): SGHKS, YYEKEE (reference sequence). The protocol was immunoSEQ multiplex PCR, while the TCRdb copy is restricted to in-frame clones and leaves out a portion. The sample carries 50,000 to 65,000 clones, roughly 80% recorded once. On this clone itself: No antigen is known for it.

The material was CD4+ or CD8+ T cells sorted from blood, obtained in a trial of the OX40 agonist ivuxolimab. J is TRBJ2-3 and V is TRBV5-5; no clear D. The sequence derives from an adult with an advanced solid tumor such as melanoma, head and neck, liver or kidney cancer. CDR3 sequence reads: CASSLEGTTDTQYF. CDR3 bases: TGTGCCAGCAGCTTGGAAGGTACCACAGATACGCAGTATTTT.